A selection of T cell receptor beta chains follows, all from one sample in a study of graft-versus-host responses after intestinal transplantation. These receptors have no identified antigens. Only in-frame clones appear in the TCRdb table, and some are missing; sequencing was by immunoSEQ multiplex PCR. The repertoire holds about 81,000 clones, with 85% to 90% as singletons. Sample: unstimulated CD4+ T cells sorted from spleen or lymph node cells, taken before intestinal transplant. The receptor set was obtained from a human donor who received an intestinal transplant. Each CDR3 is given with its conserved first and last residue. The D gene is left open where the match is weak. Clone sizes are given selectively: once, few, many, or a class where the clone is expanded.

TRBJ2-7 | 13 | - | TRBV10-3 | TRBD1 | CAIKLTGGPEQYF | TGTGCCATTAAGCTGACAGGGGGACCCGAGCAGTACTTC
TRBJ2-4 | 15 | - | TRBV2 | - | CASSADGLRGNIQYF | TGTGCCAGCAGTGCGGATGGCCTCAGGGGAAACATTCAGTACTTC
TRBJ2-1 | 15 | - | TRBV2 | - | CASSTGIAGGNEQFF | TGTGCCAGCAGTACCGGGATTGCGGGTGGCAATGAGCAGTTCTTC
TRBJ2-5 | 13 | - | TRBV6-1 | TRBD1 | CASSDRVGETQYF | TGTGCCAGCAGCGACAGGGTAGGAGAGACCCAGTACTTC
TRBJ2-5 | 12 | - | TRBV29-1 | TRBD1 | CSAGDRGQTQYF | TGCAGCGCGGGGGACAGGGGGCAGACCCAGTACTTC
TRBJ2-7 | 14 | - | TRBV11-2 | TRBD2 | CASSLEVAGYEQYF | TGTGCCAGCAGCTTAGAAGTAGCGGGTTACGAGCAGTACTTC
TRBJ1-1 | 17 | - | TRBV27 | - | CASSLVRQIGMNTEAFF | TGTGCCAGCAGTTTAGTCCGACAGATAGGCATGAACACTGAAGCTTTCTTT
TRBJ1-1 | 14 | - | TRBV5-1 | - | CASRSAGVNTEAFF | TGCGCCAGCAGGTCGGCGGGGGTTAACACTGAAGCTTTCTTT
TRBJ1-4 | 18 | - | TRBV28 | TRBD1 | CASSVRDRGLTTNEKLFF | TGTGCCAGCAGTGTCCGGGACAGGGGTCTCACAACTAATGAAAAACTGTTTTTT
TRBJ2-3 | 17 | - | TRBV5-1 | - | CASSLGRRGTPTDTQYF | TGCGCCAGCAGCTTGGGTAGACGAGGGACTCCCACAGATACGCAGTATTTT
TRBJ1-1 | 17 | - | TRBV12-5 | TRBD1 | CASGLGRGRIMNTEAFF | TGTGCTAGTGGTTTGGGCAGGGGGCGCATCATGAACACTGAAGCTTTCTTT
TRBJ1-2 | 13 | once | TRBV5-6 | - | CASSQQGFYGYTF | TGTGCCAGCAGCCAGCAGGGATTCTATGGCTACACCTTC
TRBJ1-5 | 15 | - | TRBV9 | - | CASSVAGDRNQPQHF | TGTGCCAGCAGCGTAGCCGGTGACAGAAATCAGCCCCAGCATTTT
TRBJ2-7 | 14 | once | TRBV2 | TRBD2 | CASSSGGKSYEQYF | TGTGCCAGCAGTAGCGGGGGGAAATCCTACGAGCAGTACTTC
TRBJ2-3 | 16 | - | TRBV5-1 | TRBD2 | CASSLGAGASTDTQYF | TGCGCCAGCAGCTTGGGAGCGGGGGCTAGCACAGATACGCAGTATTTT
TRBJ2-5 | 14 | - | TRBV2 | TRBD1 | CASSRQGAGETQYF | TGTGCCAGCAGTCGGCAGGGGGCAGGAGAGACCCAGTACTTC
TRBJ2-7 | 17 | - | TRBV11-2 | TRBD1 | CASSLLVTGGLKDEQYF | TGTGCCAGCAGCCTCTTGGTCACAGGGGGGCTAAAGGACGAGCAGTACTTC
TRBJ2-7 | 18 | - | TRBV4-2 | TRBD2 | CASSQDRGLAGDLYEQYF | TGTGCCAGCAGCCAAGATCGCGGACTAGCGGGGGACCTCTACGAGCAGTACTTC
TRBJ2-7 | 15 | - | TRBV28 | TRBD1 | CASSSAGTGEYEQYF | TGTGCCAGCAGTTCCGCCGGGACAGGGGAATACGAGCAGTACTTC
TRBJ1-1 | 13 | few | TRBV18 | - | CASSPGQNTEAFF | TGTGCCAGCTCACCCGGACAGAACACTGAAGCTTTCTTT
TRBJ2-5 | 14 | - | TRBV2 | TRBD1 | CASTGTGLKETQYF | TGTGCCAGCACTGGGACAGGTCTTAAGGAGACCCAGTACTTC
TRBJ2-7 | 13 | - | TRBV2 | - | CASNRNSFYEQYF | TGTGCCAGCAACAGGAACAGCTTCTACGAGCAGTACTTC
TRBJ1-3 | 13 | few | TRBV19 | - | CAATPGTGNTIYF | TGTGCCGCTACCCCGGGTACTGGAAACACCATATATTTT
TRBJ1-6 | 15 | - | TRBV9 | TRBD1 | CASSVDQGENSPLHF | TGTGCCAGCAGCGTAGATCAGGGGGAAAATTCACCCCTCCACTTT
TRBJ2-1 | 15 | - | TRBV6-1 | TRBD2 | CASSAPAGAYNEQFF | TGTGCCAGCAGTGCCCCCGCGGGGGCCTACAATGAGCAGTTCTTC